This T cell receptor beta chain was profiled in a study of blood T cell repertoires in COVID-19. In the original analysis: Researchers report that nucleated cell counts were estimated from reference gene primer amplification. TCRdb keeps only in-frame clones here, not all; method: immunoSEQ multiplex PCR. The V and J calls and clone size come from that table; D and trimming were worked out from the DNA. The data contain under 200,000 clones, less than 85% of them singletons. Living in roughly 23 US areas, the participants were between roughly 18 and 90 years of age. Either two negative PCRs, clearance, or symptom resolution qualified Cohort 3 donors as recovered. The junction had 2 bases not matched to a gene; V was cut back by 0 bases and J by 2 bases. The CDR3 spans 15 residues. Looked up from germline, CDR1 is SGDLS and CDR2 is YYNGEE.

The receptor was derived from a man between 60 and 75 years old who had recovered from COVID-19. The V call is TRBV9, the J call TRBJ2-1, with TRBD2 matching over 7 bases. Sequencing used PBMCs or T cells enriched from blood (not recorded which). DNA of the CDR3: TGTGCCAGCAGCGTAGCGAGCGGGGCCTACAATGAGCAGTTCTTC. It specifies CASSVASGAYNEQFF.